The sequence of this T cell receptor beta chain was determined in a study of response to subunit inactivated influenza vaccine (dated by TCRdb to about 2018). Regarding the research as a whole: Deep quantitative profiling of the T cell receptor repertoire was used in the study to follow responses to a trivalent subunit inactivated influenza vaccine.

The CDR3, cysteine through phenylalanine, is 19 amino acids long. Just CDR3 DNA is preserved here, 57 bases in frame from base 1. At the junction V is shortened by 2 bases and J by 2 bases; bases outside the gene matches: 11. CDR1 and CDR2, per the germline V gene, are KGHDR and SFDVKD. Receptors were amplified or captured by RT-PCR. The sample was run on an Illumina HiSeq 2500. Through fastp at Q25 and MiXCR, TCRdb rebuilt clones from the public reads, retaining in-frame beta chains. Under each unique CDR3 protein, matching rows form one entry showing the most common genes and DNA. Present in this sample are fewer than 800,000 distinct CDR3 sequences, around 16% of which were seen just once. The ten largest clones take up around a tenth of the sample. On the study overall, not on this receptor specifically: It was suggested by the authors that each seasonal influenza vaccination may recruit only a limited number of new T cells.

This clonotype was recorded at least ten times. This clone's antigen is unknown. No per-base quality is available; no much larger clone lies one base away. The source was PBMCs from blood, collected less than 13 days after vaccination. The source of this sequence is a man aged 50 or older who received an inactivated influenza vaccine. Donor details come from another sample of the same person, matched by shared clones. In this chain, TRBV24-1 is recombined with TRBJ2-5; 12 bases in between match TRBD2. The bases are TGTGCCACCAGTGATTCGACTAGCGGGAGTTGGAGTGGTCAAGAGACCCAGTACTTC. It encodes CATSDSTSGSWSGQETQYF.